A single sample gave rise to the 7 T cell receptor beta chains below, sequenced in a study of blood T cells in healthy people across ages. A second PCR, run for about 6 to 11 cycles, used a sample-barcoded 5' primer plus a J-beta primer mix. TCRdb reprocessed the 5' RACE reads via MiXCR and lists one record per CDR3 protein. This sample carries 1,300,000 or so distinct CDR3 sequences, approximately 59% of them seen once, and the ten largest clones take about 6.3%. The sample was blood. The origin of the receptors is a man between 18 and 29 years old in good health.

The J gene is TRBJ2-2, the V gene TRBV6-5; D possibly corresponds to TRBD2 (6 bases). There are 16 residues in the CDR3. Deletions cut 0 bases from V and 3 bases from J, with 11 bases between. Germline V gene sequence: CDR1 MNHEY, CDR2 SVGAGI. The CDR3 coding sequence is TGTGCCAGCAGTTACTCAGGAGGGTCGGACACCGGGGAGCTGTTTTTT. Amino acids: CASSYSGGSDTGELFF.

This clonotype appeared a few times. Here the CDR3 reads CAVRSSGDTDTQYF. The CDR3 bases are TGTGCCGTTCGTTCTAGCGGCGACACAGATACGCAGTATTTT. This chain connects TRBV13 to TRBJ2-3; 7 nucleotides line up with TRBD2. After removal of 11 bases from V and 2 bases from J, the junction contained 10 bases not matched to a gene. CDR1 is PRHDT and CDR2 is FYEKMQ in the germline V gene (reference sequence). CDR3 size: 14 residues.

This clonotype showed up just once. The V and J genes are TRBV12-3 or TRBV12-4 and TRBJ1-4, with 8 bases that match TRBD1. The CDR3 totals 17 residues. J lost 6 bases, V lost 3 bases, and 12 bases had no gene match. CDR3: CASSFAGLTGEYEKLFF. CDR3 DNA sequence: TGTGCCAGCAGTTTTGCCGGACTGACAGGGGAGTATGAAAAACTGTTTTTT.

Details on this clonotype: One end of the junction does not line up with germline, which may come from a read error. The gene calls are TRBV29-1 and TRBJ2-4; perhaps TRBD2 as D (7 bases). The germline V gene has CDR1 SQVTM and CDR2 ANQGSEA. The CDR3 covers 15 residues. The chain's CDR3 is CGVEGGVRSGNIQYF. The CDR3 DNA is TGCGGCGTTGAGGGGGGGGTGCGGTCTGGAAACATTCAGTACTTC.

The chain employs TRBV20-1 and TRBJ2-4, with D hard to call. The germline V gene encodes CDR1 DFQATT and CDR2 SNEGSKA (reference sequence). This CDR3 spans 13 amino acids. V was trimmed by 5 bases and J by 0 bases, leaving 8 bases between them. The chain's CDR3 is CSARAGAKNIQYF. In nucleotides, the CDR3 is TGCAGTGCTCGGGCAGGAGCCAAAAACATTCAGTACTTC.

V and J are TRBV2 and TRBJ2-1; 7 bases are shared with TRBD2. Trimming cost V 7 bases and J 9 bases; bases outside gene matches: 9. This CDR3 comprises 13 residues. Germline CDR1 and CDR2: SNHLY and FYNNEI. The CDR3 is CASNSAGDREQFF. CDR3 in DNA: TGTGCCAGCAATTCTGCGGGAGATCGTGAGCAGTTCTTC.

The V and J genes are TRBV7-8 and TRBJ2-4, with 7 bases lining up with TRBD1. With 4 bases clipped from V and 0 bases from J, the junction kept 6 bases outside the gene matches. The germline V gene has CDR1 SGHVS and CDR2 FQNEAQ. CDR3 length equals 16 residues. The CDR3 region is CASSYGQVLAKNIQYF. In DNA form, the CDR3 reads TGTGCCAGCAGCTATGGACAGGTTCTAGCCAAAAACATTCAGTACTTC.